The 32 T cell receptor beta chains below all came from one sample that was sequenced in a study of blood T cell repertoires in COVID-19. Assay: immunoSEQ multiplex PCR; the TCRdb copy retains only in-frame clones and omits some. The sample lists about 130,000 clones, about 80% occurring once. The sequenced sample was peripheral blood. The origin of the receptors is a man between 60 and 75 years old with acute or convalescent COVID-19.

The chain combines TRBV6-5 with TRBJ1-2; a weak D match, TRBD1 (5 bases). The V end lost 5 bases, the J end lost 2 bases, and 12 bases lay between the germline ends. Germline CDR1 and CDR2: MNHEY and SVGAGI. The CDR3 loop spans 14 amino acids. The CDR3, as DNA: TGTGCCAGCAGTCGCAGGGCAAAAAACTATGGCTACACCTTC. This codes for CASSRRAKNYGYTF.

This sequence joins TRBV19 and TRBJ1-1; D perhaps matches TRBD1 (6 bases). The CDR3 extends over 14 amino acids. Trimming removed 7 bases from V and 3 bases from J, with 15 bases in between. CDR1 is LNHDA and CDR2 is SQIVND in the germline V gene (reference sequence). For the CDR3, the DNA is TGTGCCAGTACCAGAGCACAGGGAGACACTGAAGCTTTCTTT. Its protein is CASTRAQGDTEAFF.

The chain joins TRBV18 to TRBJ2-7, with D possibly TRBD1 on 7 matching bases. Germline CDR1 reads KGHSH; CDR2 reads LQKENI. Between the trimmed V and J ends, which lost 3 bases and 2 bases, there was a span of 14 bases. The CDR3 runs 15 residues. The CDR3 spells CASSPRRDSPYEQYF. The CDR3 region has the DNA TGTGCCAGCTCACCGAGGAGGGACAGTCCCTACGAGCAGTACTTC.

The chain uses TRBV5-1 and TRBJ2-5; no clear D gene. Germline CDR1 is SGHRS and CDR2 is YFSETQ. Trimming shortened V by 0 bases and J by 1 base, and 13 bases separated the two germline ends. The CDR3 covers 16 residues. In DNA form, the CDR3 reads TGCGCCAGCAGCTTGGGCGCGCAGGCCCTCCAAGAGACCCAGTACTTC. Its protein product is CASSLGAQALQETQYF.

The chain joins TRBV6-6 to TRBJ2-7; 8 bases align to TRBD1. The germline V gene has CDR1 MNHNY and CDR2 SVGAGI (reference sequence). With V trimmed by 4 bases and J by 3 bases, 5 bases remained unmatched. The CDR3 length is 14 residues. This chain's CDR3 is CASSFGQGGYEQYF. CDR3 DNA sequence: TGTGCCAGCAGTTTCGGACAGGGAGGCTACGAGCAGTACTTC.

The rearrangement joins TRBV28 to TRBJ1-6, with D possibly being TRBD1 (6 bases). V lost 4 bases to trimming and J lost 13 bases, with 11 bases between them. Germline CDR1 and CDR2: MDHEN and SYDVKM. This CDR3 is 12 amino acids long. CDR3 coding DNA: TGTGCCAGCAGTTCGACAGGACCCCCCCTCCACTTT. Residues: CASSSTGPPLHF.

The rearrangement links TRBV28 to TRBJ1-2, with 10 bases aligning to TRBD1. The germline V gene has CDR1 MDHEN and CDR2 SYDVKM. Trimming removed 5 bases from V and 2 bases from J; junction bases left unmatched: 11. This CDR3 is built from 17 residues. This CDR3 is CASSTLNGQGGNYGYTF. DNA for the CDR3: TGTGCCAGCAGTACCCTGAACGGACAGGGGGGGAACTATGGCTACACCTTC.

The chain couples TRBV7-3 to TRBJ2-1; 7 bases match TRBD2. The V gene's germline CDR1 is SGHTA and CDR2 FQGTGA. V dropped 1 base and J dropped 5; count of bases not matched to a gene: 11. The CDR3 covers 17 residues. The CDR3 nucleotides are TGTGCCAGCAGCTTAATGGGACCACTAGCGCCAAACAATGAGCAGTTCTTC. Translation: CASSLMGPLAPNNEQFF.

This chain connects TRBV2 to TRBJ1-2, with D uncertain. V gave up 7 bases and J gave up 1 base, with 13 bases separating them. CDR3 length equals 14 residues. Germline V gene data show CDR1 as SNHLY and CDR2 as FYNNEI. The CDR3 DNA sequence: TGTGCCAGCAATGTTGAGGGCCTTAACTATGGCTACACCTTC. This sequence encodes CASNVEGLNYGYTF.

This clone was counted a single time. The V call is TRBV6-6, the J call TRBJ2-2; the match to TRBD1 covers 7 bases. The CDR3 spans 13 residues. The V and J ends lost 6 bases and 4 bases, in that order; junction bases with no gene match: 2. Germline assignment: CDR1 MNHNY and CDR2 SVGAGI (reference sequence). This CDR3 is CASRAGGTGELFF. CDR3 sequence (DNA): TGTGCCAGCAGGGCAGGGGGCACCGGGGAGCTGTTTTTT.

V and J are TRBV5-6 and TRBJ2-2; tentative D call: TRBD2 (6 bases). The germline V and J ends were trimmed by 2 bases and 4 bases, with 12 bases remaining between them. The CDR3 runs 15 residues. Germline CDR1 is SGHDT and CDR2 is YYEEEE. The CDR3 DNA reads as TGTGCCAGCAGCTTCTATGGGGGGACCACCGGGGAGCTGTTTTTT. The encoded protein is CASSFYGGTTGELFF.

This clone has just a few counts. The genes are TRBV19 and TRBJ1-2; D is perhaps TRBD1 (6 bases). The germline CDR1 and CDR2 sequences are LNHDA and SQIVND (reference sequence). V was cut by 4 bases and J by 0 bases, with 12 bases left in between. The CDR3 is 15 residues long. The CDR3 loop reads CASSRDTETNYGYTF. The CDR3 DNA reads TGTGCCAGTAGTAGGGACACTGAAACTAACTATGGCTACACCTTC.

This clone showed up just a few times. V gene TRBV7-9 combines with J gene TRBJ1-1; a possible D gene is TRBD1 (6 bases). The ends were cut back, 8 bases at V and 5 bases at J, with 18 bases in the middle. The CDR3 runs to 14 residues. Germline V gene sequence: CDR1 SEHNR, CDR2 FQNEAQ (reference sequence). The CDR3 DNA reads TGTGCCAGCCTCCCTACAGGGAGGGGAACTGAAGCTTTCTTT. This encodes CASLPTGRGTEAFF.

J is TRBJ2-1 and V is TRBV2; TRBD2 matches 14 bases. The CDR3 sequence is 16 residues long. CDR1 is SNHLY, CDR2 FYNNEI, per germline. With V trimmed by 4 bases and J by 8 bases, 7 bases remained unmatched. The CDR3 DNA sequence: TGTGCCAGCAGTGCAAGGGGGACTAGCGGGAGCCATGAGCAGTTCTTC. This gives the protein CASSARGTSGSHEQFF.

This chain joins TRBV28 and TRBJ1-6; TRBD1 agrees at 10 bases. CDR1 is MDHEN and CDR2 is SYDVKM in the germline V gene. The CDR3 totals 18 residues. Germline trimming cut 7 bases from V and 0 bases from J; bases unmatched to any gene: 9. CDR3 nucleotide sequence: TGTGCCAGCACCCCGGACAGGGGGGGAGGCTCCTATAATTCACCCCTCCACTTT. This sequence encodes CASTPDRGGGSYNSPLHF. The full variable domain, in which reference TRBV28 and TRBJ1-6 provide the parts outside the CDR3, is DVKVTQSSRYLVKRTGEKVFLECVQDMDHENMFWYRQDPGLGLRLIYFSYDVKMKEKGDIPEGYSVSREKKERFSLILESASTNQTSMYLCASTPDRGGGSYNSPLHFGNGTRLTVT.

This sequence joins TRBV28 and TRBJ2-7; 8 nucleotides agree with TRBD1. The germline V gene encodes CDR1 MDHEN and CDR2 SYDVKM. The CDR3 sequence is 14 residues long. Trimming cost V 9 bases and J 3 bases; bases outside gene matches: 10. This CDR3 reads CASYPGTGYYEQYF. CDR3 nucleotide sequence: TGTGCCAGTTACCCCGGGACAGGATACTACGAGCAGTACTTC.

The rearrangement joins TRBV24-1 to TRBJ2-2; 8 bases line up with TRBD1. After removal of 3 bases from V and 6 bases from J, the junction contained 2 bases not matched to a gene. This CDR3 is 14 amino acids long. CDR1 and CDR2 (germline): KGHDR, SFDVKD. Written as DNA, the CDR3 is TGTGCCACCAGTGATAACAGGGGGGCCGGGGAGCTGTTTTTT. Protein sequence: CATSDNRGAGELFF.

The chain combines TRBV28 with TRBJ2-7; D gene unclear. Deletions cut 5 bases from V and 4 bases from J, with 6 bases between. The CDR3 has 11 residues. CDR1 and CDR2 (germline): MDHEN, SYDVKM. The CDR3 reads CASSLNYEQYF. CDR3 in DNA: TGTGCCAGCAGTCTTAATTACGAGCAGTACTTC.

The V call is TRBV28, the J call TRBJ1-6; 8 positions agree with TRBD1. The CDR3 runs to 15 residues. The ends lost 8 bases at V and 7 bases at J; junction bases unmatched: 10. Germline assignment: CDR1 MDHEN and CDR2 SYDVKM. CDR3 residues: CASGWGDRRNSPLHF. The CDR3 coding sequence is TGTGCCAGCGGCTGGGGGGACAGGAGAAATTCACCCCTCCACTTT.

This sequence joins TRBV5-4 and TRBJ1-4; TRBD1 is a possible D gene (5 bases). Trimming took 4 bases from V and 11 from J, leaving 21 bases between them. This CDR3 contains 15 residues. CDR1 is SGHNT and CDR2 is YYREEE in the germline V gene (reference sequence). CDR3: CASSLGRAGGGKLFF. In DNA, the CDR3 is TGTGCCAGCAGCCTCGGCAGGGCGGGTGGGGGGAAACTGTTTTTT.

This chain connects TRBV11-1 to TRBJ2-1, with D possibly being TRBD2 (5 bases). The CDR3 spans 16 residues. CDR1 and CDR2 (germline): SGHAT, FQDESV (reference sequence). V was trimmed by 5 bases and J by 4 bases, leaving 18 bases between them. The DNA for the CDR3 is TGTGCCAGCAGCCCGTACCCTAACGGGGTATACAATGAGCAGTTCTTC. The encoded protein is CASSPYPNGVYNEQFF.

The genes are TRBV7-2 and TRBJ2-3, with D maybe TRBD2 (6 bases). With 2 bases removed from V and 6 bases from J, the gap between germline ends came to 12 bases. This CDR3 spans 14 amino acids. Germline CDR1 reads SGHTA; CDR2 reads FQGNSA. In DNA, the CDR3 is TGTGCCAGCAGCTTATCGGTCCTAGCGGATACGCAGTATTTT. Its protein product is CASSLSVLADTQYF. Using reference TRBV7-2 and TRBJ2-3 for the parts outside the CDR3, the full variable domain is GAGVSQSPSNKVTEKGKDVELRCDPISGHTALYWYRQSLGQGLEFLIYFQGNSAPDKSGLPSDRFSAERTGGSVSTLTIQRTQQEDSAVYLCASSLSVLADTQYFGPGTRLTVL.

The rearrangement uses TRBV30 and TRBJ1-1; D uncertain. CDR3 length: 11 amino acids. Germline-derived CDR1 and CDR2 are GTSNPN and SVGIG (reference sequence). Trimming cost V 4 bases and J 1 base, with 4 bases left between them. The CDR3 loop is CAWNGNTEAFF. The CDR3 nucleotides read TGTGCCTGGAACGGGAACACTGAAGCTTTCTTT.

The chain links TRBV27 to TRBJ1-2, with a tentative D call TRBD1 (6 bases). V lost 2 bases and J lost 0, with 10 bases in between. Germline V gives CDR1 MNHEY, CDR2 SMNVEV (reference sequence). The CDR3 is made up of 15 amino acids. CDR3 sequence: CASSLNRETNYGYTF. The CDR3 nucleotides are TGTGCCAGCAGTTTAAACAGGGAGACTAACTATGGCTACACCTTC.

The rearrangement uses TRBV5-1 and TRBJ2-7, with a possible D match to TRBD2 (5 bases). V lost 2 bases, J lost 6 bases, and 9 bases lay in between. The CDR3 extends over 12 amino acids. Germline loops: CDR1 SGHRS, CDR2 YFSETQ. The chain's CDR3 is CASSFSSSEQYF. CDR3 nucleotide sequence: TGCGCCAGCAGCTTCTCTAGCTCCGAGCAGTACTTC.

This clone was seen once. V usage is TRBV3-1 (or the pseudogene TRBV3-2) and J usage is TRBJ2-7; the D gene is possibly TRBD2 (5 bases). Trimming pared 4 bases from V and 1 base from J, leaving 14 bases between. The CDR3 sequence is 15 residues long. Germline V gene data show CDR1 as LGHDT and CDR2 as YNNKEL (reference sequence). This chain's CDR3 is CASSRGVGGSYEQYF. CDR3 DNA: TGTGCCAGCAGCCGGGGTGTAGGCGGGTCCTACGAGCAGTACTTC.

The chain has TRBV19 and TRBJ2-1; D remains ambiguous. The CDR3 runs to 15 residues. Trimming cost V 5 bases and J 0 bases, with 11 bases left between them. From germline, CDR1 is LNHDA and CDR2 SQIVND (reference sequence). The DNA of the CDR3 is TGTGCCAGTAGTTGGAGCCCGGGCTCCTACAATGAGCAGTTCTTC. It translates to CASSWSPGSYNEQFF.

In regard to this clone: The same CDR3 also results from other DNA sequences found in this sample. The V call is TRBV28, the J call TRBJ1-4; D gene uncertain. V dropped 4 bases and J dropped 0 bases, with 6 bases sitting between them. The CDR3 length is 14 residues. The germline V gene has CDR1 MDHEN and CDR2 SYDVKM. In DNA, the CDR3 is TGTGCCAGCAGTTCGCCAGCAACTAATGAAAAACTGTTTTTT. Its translation is CASSSPATNEKLFF.

This clone was recorded once. This chain connects TRBV30 to TRBJ1-4; D is ambiguous. Looked up from germline, CDR1 is GTSNPN and CDR2 is SVGIG (reference sequence). V was cut by 0 bases and J by 0 bases, with 11 bases left in between. The length of the CDR3 is 16 residues. CDR3 residues: CAWSVNLVATNEKLFF. As DNA, the CDR3 is TGTGCCTGGAGTGTAAATTTAGTTGCAACTAATGAAAAACTGTTTTTT.

This chain connects TRBV18 to TRBJ2-1; 8 nucleotides line up with TRBD2. CDR3 length: 15 residues. J gave up 5 bases and V 3 bases, and 6 bases lay outside the gene matches. Germline loops: CDR1 KGHSH, CDR2 LQKENI. The CDR3 spells CASSPEAGADNEQFF. The CDR3 DNA sequence: TGTGCCAGCTCACCGGAAGCGGGAGCGGACAATGAGCAGTTCTTC.

This chain connects TRBV5-6 to TRBJ2-1; D remains ambiguous. There are 12 residues in the CDR3. Germline V gene data show CDR1 as SGHDT and CDR2 as YYEEEE. V was shortened by 1 base and J by 3 bases, with 2 bases between the two germline ends. In DNA, the CDR3 is TGTGCCAGCAGCTTGCTCTACAATGAGCAGTTCTTC. Translating it yields CASSLLYNEQFF.

The genes are TRBV5-5 and TRBJ2-2; 8 bases fit TRBD1. The CDR3 has 14 residues. Germline assignment: CDR1 SGHKS and CDR2 YYEKEE (reference sequence). V trimming: 3 bases; J trimming: 7 bases; junction bases outside the gene matches: 5. Here the CDR3 reads CASSYGQGGGELFF. The CDR3 coding sequence is TGTGCCAGCAGCTATGGACAGGGTGGCGGGGAGCTGTTTTTT.